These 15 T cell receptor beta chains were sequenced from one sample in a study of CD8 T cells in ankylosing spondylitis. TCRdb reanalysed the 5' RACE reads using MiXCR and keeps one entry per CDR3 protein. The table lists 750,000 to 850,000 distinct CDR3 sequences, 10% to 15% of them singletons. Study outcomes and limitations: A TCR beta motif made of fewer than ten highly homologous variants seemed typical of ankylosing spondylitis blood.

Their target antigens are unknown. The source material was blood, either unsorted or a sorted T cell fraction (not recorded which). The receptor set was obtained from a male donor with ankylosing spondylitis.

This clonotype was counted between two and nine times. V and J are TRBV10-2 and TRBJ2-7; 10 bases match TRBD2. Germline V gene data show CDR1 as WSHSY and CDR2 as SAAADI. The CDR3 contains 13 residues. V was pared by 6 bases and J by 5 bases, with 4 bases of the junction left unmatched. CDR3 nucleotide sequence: TGCGCCAGCAGCAAGCGGGAGGGCCACGAGCAGTACTTC. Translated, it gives CASSKREGHEQYF.

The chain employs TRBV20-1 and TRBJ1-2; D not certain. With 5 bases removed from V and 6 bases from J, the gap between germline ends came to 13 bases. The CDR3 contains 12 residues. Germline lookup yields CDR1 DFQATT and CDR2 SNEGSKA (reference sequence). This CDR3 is CSAYHHNHGYTF. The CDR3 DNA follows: TGCAGTGCTTATCATCATAATCATGGCTACACCTTC.

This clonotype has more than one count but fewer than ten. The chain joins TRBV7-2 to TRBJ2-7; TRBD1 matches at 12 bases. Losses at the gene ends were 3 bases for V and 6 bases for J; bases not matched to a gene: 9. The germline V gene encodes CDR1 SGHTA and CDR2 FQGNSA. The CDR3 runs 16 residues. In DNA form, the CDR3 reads TGTGCCAGCAGCTTCCCGGGACAGGGGGCTCGTGGCGAGCAGTACTTC. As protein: CASSFPGQGARGEQYF.

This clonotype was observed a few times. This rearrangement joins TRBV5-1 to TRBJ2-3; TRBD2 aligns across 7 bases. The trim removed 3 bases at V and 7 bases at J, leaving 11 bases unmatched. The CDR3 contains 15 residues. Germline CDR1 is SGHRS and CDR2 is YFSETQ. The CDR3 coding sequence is TGCGCCAGCAGCTCCTTATCGGCCGGGAGGAATACGCAGTATTTT. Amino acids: CASSSLSAGRNTQYF. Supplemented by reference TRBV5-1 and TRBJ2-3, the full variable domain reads KAGVTQTPRYLIKTRGQQVTLSCSPISGHRSVSWYQQTPGQGLQFLFEYFSETQRNKGNFPGRFSGRQFSNSRSEMNVSTLELGDSALYLCASSSLSAGRNTQYFGPGTRLTVL.

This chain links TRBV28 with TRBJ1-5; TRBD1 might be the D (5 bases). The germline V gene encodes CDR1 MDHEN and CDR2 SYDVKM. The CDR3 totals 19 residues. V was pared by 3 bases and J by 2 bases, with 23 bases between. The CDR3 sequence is CASSFLFLAGRLGNQPQHF. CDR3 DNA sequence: TGTGCCAGCAGTTTCTTGTTTCTGGCAGGGAGATTGGGCAATCAGCCCCAGCATTTT.

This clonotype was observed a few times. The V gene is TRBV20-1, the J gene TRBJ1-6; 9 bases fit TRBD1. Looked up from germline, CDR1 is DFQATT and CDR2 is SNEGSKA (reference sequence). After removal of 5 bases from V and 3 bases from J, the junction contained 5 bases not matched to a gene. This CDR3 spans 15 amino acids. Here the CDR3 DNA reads TGCAGTGCTGGGATGACAGGGGGCTATAATTCACCCCTCCACTTT. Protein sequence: CSAGMTGGYNSPLHF.

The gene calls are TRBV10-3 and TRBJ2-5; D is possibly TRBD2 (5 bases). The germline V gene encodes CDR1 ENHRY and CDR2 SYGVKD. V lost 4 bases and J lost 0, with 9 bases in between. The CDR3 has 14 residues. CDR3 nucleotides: TGTGCCATCAGTGGGGGAGCCAACCAAGAGACCCAGTACTTC. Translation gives CAISGGANQETQYF.

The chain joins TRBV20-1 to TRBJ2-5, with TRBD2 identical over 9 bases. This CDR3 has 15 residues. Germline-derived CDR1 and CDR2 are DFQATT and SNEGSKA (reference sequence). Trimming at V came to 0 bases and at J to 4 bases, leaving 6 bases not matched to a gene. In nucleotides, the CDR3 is TGCAGTGCTAGAGATATTGGGCGGGAGGGAGAGACCCAGTACTTC. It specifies CSARDIGREGETQYF.

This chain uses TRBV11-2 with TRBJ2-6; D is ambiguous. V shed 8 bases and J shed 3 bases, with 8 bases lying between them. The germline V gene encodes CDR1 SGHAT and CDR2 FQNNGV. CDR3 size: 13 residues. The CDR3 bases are TGTGCCAGCGTAGGGTATGGGGCCAACGTCCTGACTTTC. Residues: CASVGYGANVLTF. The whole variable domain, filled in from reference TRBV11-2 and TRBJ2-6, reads EAGVAQSPRYKIIEKRQSVAFWCNPISGHATLYWYQQILGQGPKLLIQFQNNGVVDDSQLPKDRFSAERLKGVDSTLKIQPAKLEDSAVYLCASVGYGANVLTFGAGSRLTVL.

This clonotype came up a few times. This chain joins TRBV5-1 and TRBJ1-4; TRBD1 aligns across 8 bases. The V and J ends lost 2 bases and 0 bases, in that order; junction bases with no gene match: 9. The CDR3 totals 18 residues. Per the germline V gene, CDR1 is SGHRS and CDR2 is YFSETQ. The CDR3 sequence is CASSLFVQGASTNEKLFF. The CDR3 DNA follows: TGCGCCAGCAGCTTATTCGTCCAGGGGGCGTCAACTAATGAAAAACTGTTTTTT.

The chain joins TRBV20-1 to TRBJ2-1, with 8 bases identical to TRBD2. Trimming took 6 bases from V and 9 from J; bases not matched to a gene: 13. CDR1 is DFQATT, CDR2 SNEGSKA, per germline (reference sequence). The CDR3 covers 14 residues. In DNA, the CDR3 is TGCAGTGCCCCCGGGCGCCCGGGGGGGATTGAGCAGTTCTTC. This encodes CSAPGRPGGIEQFF.

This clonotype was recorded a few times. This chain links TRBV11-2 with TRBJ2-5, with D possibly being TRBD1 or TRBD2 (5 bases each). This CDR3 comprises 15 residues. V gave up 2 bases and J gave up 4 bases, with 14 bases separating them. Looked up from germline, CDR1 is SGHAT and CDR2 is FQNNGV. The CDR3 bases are TGTGCCAGCAGCTTAATATCGGGGACGTTAGAGACCCAGTACTTC. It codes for CASSLISGTLETQYF.

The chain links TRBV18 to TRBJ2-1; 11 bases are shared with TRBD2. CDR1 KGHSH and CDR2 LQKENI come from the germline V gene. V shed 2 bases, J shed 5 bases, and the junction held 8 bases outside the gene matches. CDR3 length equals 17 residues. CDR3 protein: CASSPTRLGLADNEQFF. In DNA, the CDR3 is TGTGCCAGCTCACCAACACGGTTGGGACTAGCGGACAATGAGCAGTTCTTC.

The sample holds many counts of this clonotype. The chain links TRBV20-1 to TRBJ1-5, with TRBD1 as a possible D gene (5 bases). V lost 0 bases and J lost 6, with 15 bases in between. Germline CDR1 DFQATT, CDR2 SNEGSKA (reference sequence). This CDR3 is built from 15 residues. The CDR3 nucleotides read TGCAGTGCTAGAGATCGACGCGGGACTGCTCAGCCCCAGCATTTT. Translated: CSARDRRGTAQPQHF.

The CDR3 sequence: CASPLPDLTDTQYF. CDR3 DNA: TGTGCCAGCCCGCTACCAGACCTCACAGATACGCAGTATTTT. The chain links TRBV27 to TRBJ2-3; D not certain. In germline, CDR1 is MNHEY, CDR2 SMNVEV (reference sequence). The CDR3 is 14 amino acids. Trimming pared 8 bases from V and 2 bases from J, leaving 14 bases between.